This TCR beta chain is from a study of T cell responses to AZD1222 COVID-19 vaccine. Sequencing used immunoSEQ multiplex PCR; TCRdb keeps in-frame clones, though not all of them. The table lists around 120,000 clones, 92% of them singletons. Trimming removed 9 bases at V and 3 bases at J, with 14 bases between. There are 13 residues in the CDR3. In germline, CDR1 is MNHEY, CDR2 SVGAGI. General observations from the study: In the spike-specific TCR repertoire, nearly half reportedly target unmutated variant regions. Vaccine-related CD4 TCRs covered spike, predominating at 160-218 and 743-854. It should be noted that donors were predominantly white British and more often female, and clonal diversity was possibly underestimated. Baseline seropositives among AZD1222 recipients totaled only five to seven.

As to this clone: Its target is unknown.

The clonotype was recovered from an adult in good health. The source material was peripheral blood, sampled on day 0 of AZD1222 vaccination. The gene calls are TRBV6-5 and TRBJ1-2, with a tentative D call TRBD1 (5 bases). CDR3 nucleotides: TGTGCCAGTTCCCGGGACGGATACTATGGCTACACCTTC. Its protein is CASSRDGYYGYTF.